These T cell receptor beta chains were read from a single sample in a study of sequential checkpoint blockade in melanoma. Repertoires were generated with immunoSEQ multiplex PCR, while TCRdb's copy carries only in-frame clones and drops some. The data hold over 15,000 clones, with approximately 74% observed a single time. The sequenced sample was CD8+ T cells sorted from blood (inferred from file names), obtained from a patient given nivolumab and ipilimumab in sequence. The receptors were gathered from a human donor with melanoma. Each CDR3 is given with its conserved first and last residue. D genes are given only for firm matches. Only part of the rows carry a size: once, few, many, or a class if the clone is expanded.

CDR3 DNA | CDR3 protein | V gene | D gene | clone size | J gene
TGTGCCAGCACCTCTTCCGGGATGAGCTCCTACGAGCAGTACTTC | CASTSSGMSSYEQYF | TRBV28 | - | - | TRBJ2-7
TGTGCCAGCAGCGAGAGCGGGAGGGGAGGGACAGATACGCAGTATTTT | CASSESGRGGTDTQYF | TRBV9 | TRBD2 | - | TRBJ2-3
TGTGCCAGCAGCCCCCGGGCCGGGACAGGGAACTATGGCTACACCTTC | CASSPRAGTGNYGYTF | TRBV7-6 | TRBD1 | - | TRBJ1-2
TGTGCCAGCACTGACAGGGAGGTCTACAATGAGCAGTTCTTC | CASTDREVYNEQFF | TRBV7-8 | - | - | TRBJ2-1
TGTGCCAGCAGCCCACGGGACAGATACTACGAGCAGTACTTC | CASSPRDRYYEQYF | TRBV11-2 | TRBD1 | - | TRBJ2-7
TGTGCCAGCAGCATTCAGGGGGCTGAAGCTTTCTTT | CASSIQGAEAFF | TRBV5-8 | TRBD1 | - | TRBJ1-1
TGTGCCAGCAGCCCTTCCTCTAGCGGAAACACCGGGGAGCTGTTTTTT | CASSPSSSGNTGELFF | TRBV16 | TRBD2 | once | TRBJ2-2
TGTGCCAGTAAGTCGGGAGTGGGCCCTGGCTACGAGCAGTACTTC | CASKSGVGPGYEQYF | TRBV19 | - | - | TRBJ2-7
TGCGCCAGCAGCCAAGGGATAGCGGGCTTCTACGAGCAGTACTTC | CASSQGIAGFYEQYF | TRBV4-3 | TRBD2 | - | TRBJ2-7
TGTGCCAGTAGTGTCTCCGGGACTCCCGTAGAGCAGTACTTC | CASSVSGTPVEQYF | TRBV19 | - | - | TRBJ2-7
TGTGCCAGCAGCTTGACGGTGAACACTGAAGCTTTCTTT | CASSLTVNTEAFF | TRBV5-6 | - | - | TRBJ1-1
TGTGCCAGCAGTACTGTACGAGAGACCCAGTACTTC | CASSTVRETQYF | TRBV28 | - | - | TRBJ2-5
TGTGCCAGTAGTGTCACAGGGGGTGGGCCCTACGAGCAGTACTTC | CASSVTGGGPYEQYF | TRBV19 | TRBD1 | - | TRBJ2-7
TGTGCCAGCAGCTCTTCCTCTGGACAGAACACTGAAGCTTTCTTT | CASSSSSGQNTEAFF | TRBV5-6 | - | - | TRBJ1-1
TGTGCCAGCAGCTTGGCCATAGCGGGGGTGTTGGAGCAGTACTTC | CASSLAIAGVLEQYF | TRBV5-5 | TRBD2 | - | TRBJ2-7
TGTGCCAGTAGTCGGACAGGGGAAGACACCATATATTTT | CASSRTGEDTIYF | TRBV19 | TRBD1 | few | TRBJ1-3
TGCGCCAGCAGCCCGGGCGGAAGCGGGGCGCTCAATGAGCAGTTCTTC | CASSPGGSGALNEQFF | TRBV4-1 | TRBD2 | - | TRBJ2-1
TGTGCCAGCAGCTTGGGCGGGAGTTTCTACGAGCAGTACTTC | CASSLGGSFYEQYF | TRBV5-6 | TRBD2 | - | TRBJ2-7
TGTGCCAGCAGCAAAGCGCTGGCAGATGAAGCTTTCTTT | CASSKALADEAFF | TRBV21-1 | - | once | TRBJ1-1
TGTGCCAGCGCCCCTGATACTAGCGGGAGGGCCAACCCCACAGATACGCAGTATTTT | CASAPDTSGRANPTDTQYF | TRBV27 | TRBD2 | - | TRBJ2-3
TGTGCCAGCAGCCGACCGGGACAGGACCCCCGGGGCTACACCTTC | CASSRPGQDPRGYTF | TRBV7-9 | TRBD1 | few | TRBJ1-2
TGTGCCATTCAGGGGCGCCGGAACACTGAAGCTTTCTTT | CAIQGRRNTEAFF | TRBV10-3 | - | - | TRBJ1-1
TGCGCCAGCAGCGAGACAGGGGGCTACGAGCAGTACTTC | CASSETGGYEQYF | TRBV5-4 | TRBD1 | few | TRBJ2-7
TGTGCCAGCAGCCCGTGGGACAGGGGGCTTGACGAGCAGTACTTC | CASSPWDRGLDEQYF | TRBV9 | TRBD1 | - | TRBJ2-7
TGCGCCAGCAGCTACTACCGGACAGGACCTGAAGCTTTCTTT | CASSYYRTGPEAFF | TRBV4-3 | TRBD1 | - | TRBJ1-1
TGTGCCAGCACCCCTTTGGGGACAGGCGACGAGCAGTACTTC | CASTPLGTGDEQYF | TRBV27 | TRBD1 | - | TRBJ2-7
TGCGCCAGCAGCCAAGGGAGGTCCTACGAGCAGTACTTC | CASSQGRSYEQYF | TRBV4-1 | - | few | TRBJ2-7
TGTGCCAGCTCCGTAGCGGGAGAGGCAGATACGCAGTATTTT | CASSVAGEADTQYF | TRBV27 | TRBD2 | - | TRBJ2-3
TGTGCCAGCAGCCCTACAGGGGTAGGGGAGCAGTACTTC | CASSPTGVGEQYF | TRBV7-9 | TRBD1 | - | TRBJ2-7
TGCAGCGCCGAACTAAGCGGAGCCTACGAGCAGTACTTC | CSAELSGAYEQYF | TRBV29-1 | - | - | TRBJ2-7
TGCGCCAGCAGGAGCGGGGGGATGTACAATGAGCAGTTCTTC | CASRSGGMYNEQFF | TRBV5-1 | TRBD2 | - | TRBJ2-1
TGTACCCACGGGAGAGACGTCGCCTCCTACAATGAGCAGTTCTTC | CTHGRDVASYNEQFF | TRBV6-1 | - | once | TRBJ2-1
TGCGCCAGCAGCCGGGGGGACAGGGGCCGCACAGATACGCAGTATTTT | CASSRGDRGRTDTQYF | TRBV4-1 | TRBD1 | - | TRBJ2-3
TGTGCCAGCAGCGTGGACAGCGCGGATGAGCAGTTCTTC | CASSVDSADEQFF | TRBV9 | - | - | TRBJ2-1
TGTGCCAGCAGTCGACTAGCCGGGGAGCTGTTTTTT | CASSRLAGELFF | TRBV27 | - | - | TRBJ2-2
TGTGCCAGCAGTTTACAGGGTGGGCGCTATGGCTACACCTTC | CASSLQGGRYGYTF | TRBV6-5 | - | few | TRBJ1-2
TGTGCCAGCACCAAGACGGGGAACACTGAAGCTTTCTTT | CASTKTGNTEAFF | TRBV7-9 | - | few | TRBJ1-1
TGTGCCAGCAGCTTAAGTGGAGGCAATCAGCCCCAGCATTTT | CASSLSGGNQPQHF | TRBV11-2 | - | - | TRBJ1-5
TGTGCCAGCAGTTTGGAGCCGCCCCAGCATTTT | CASSLEPPQHF | TRBV28 | - | - | TRBJ1-5
TGTGCCAGCAGCAAAAAAGGACTGAGGAGCTCCTACGAGCAGTACTTC | CASSKKGLRSSYEQYF | TRBV21-1 | - | few | TRBJ2-7